The 7 T cell receptor beta chains reported below all come from one sample, sequenced in a study of OX40 agonist ivuxolimab in advanced cancers. Assay used: immunoSEQ multiplex PCR; TCRdb lists only in-frame clones, some missing. This table holds about 91,000 clones, around nine tenths found once. The sample here was CD4+ or CD8+ T cells sorted from blood, taken in a trial of the OX40 agonist ivuxolimab. The receptors come from an adult with an advanced solid tumor such as melanoma, head and neck, liver or kidney cancer.

This clone was observed a few times. The J gene is TRBJ2-3, the V gene TRBV5-1, with D unresolved. The length of the CDR3 is 16 residues. The germline V gene encodes CDR1 SGHRS and CDR2 YFSETQ. Trimming took 1 base from V and 1 from J, leaving 13 bases between them. This CDR3 reads CASSLSRTSGTDTQYF. CDR3 coding DNA: TGCGCCAGCAGCTTGTCGCGTACATCCGGCACAGATACGCAGTATTTT.

CDR3 amino acids: CASSRGRAGVSTGELFF. For the CDR3, the DNA is TGCGCCAGCAGCAGGGGGCGGGCAGGGGTGAGCACCGGGGAGCTGTTTTTT. The V and J genes are TRBV4-1 and TRBJ2-2; the match to TRBD1 covers 7 bases. This CDR3 has 17 residues. J was trimmed by 4 bases and V by 5 bases; bases with no gene match: 13. Germline CDR1 and CDR2: MGHRA and YSYEKL.

This chain connects TRBV7-9 to TRBJ2-1; the match to TRBD1 covers 8 bases. CDR3 length equals 12 residues. Germline V CDR1 and CDR2: SEHNR, FQNEAQ (reference sequence). Trimming at V came to 5 bases and at J to 16 bases, leaving 10 bases not matched to a gene. The CDR3 DNA is TGTGCCAGCAGCCGCGACTCAGGGGGCTCTTTCTTC. Protein: CASSRDSGGSFF.

V usage is TRBV5-1 and J usage is TRBJ2-5; 11 bases fit TRBD2. This CDR3 region has 16 residues. CDR1 and CDR2 (germline): SGHRS, YFSETQ. V dropped 3 bases and J dropped 1; count of bases not matched to a gene: 5. The CDR3 sequence is CASSSRGTSGQETQYF. In DNA form, the CDR3 reads TGCGCCAGCAGCTCCCGGGGGACTAGCGGCCAAGAGACCCAGTACTTC.

The CDR3 nucleotides are TGTGCCAGCAGCTACGGGGACCACAGGGAAGCTTTCTTT. Its protein product is CASSYGDHREAFF. The J gene is TRBJ1-1, the V gene TRBV7-9; D possibly corresponds to TRBD1 (5 bases). Deletions cut 4 bases from V and 8 bases from J, with 14 bases between. The CDR3 is 13 residues long. CDR1 is SEHNR, CDR2 FQNEAQ, per germline (reference sequence).

This clone was recorded once. The chain carries TRBV5-1 and TRBJ1-6; weak D call: TRBD1 (5 bases). Germline V gene sequence: CDR1 SGHRS, CDR2 YFSETQ. V lost 3 bases and J lost 7, with 23 bases in between. This CDR3 region has 18 residues. Here the CDR3 DNA reads TGCGCCAGCAGCTCCCAACCGACAGCACGAACACTAAATTCACCCCTCCACTTT. Its protein is CASSSQPTARTLNSPLHF.

V usage is TRBV19 and J usage is TRBJ1-1; the D is unclear. Between the trimmed V and J ends, which lost 5 bases and 3 bases, there was a span of 16 bases. CDR1 is LNHDA and CDR2 is SQIVND in the germline V gene (reference sequence). This CDR3 is 15 amino acids long. The chain's CDR3 is CASSSRALGHTEAFF. The CDR3 nucleotides read TGTGCCAGTAGTTCTAGGGCCCTGGGCCACACTGAAGCTTTCTTT.